This is a list of T cell receptor beta chains from one sample in a study of radiotherapy plus CTLA-4 blockade in lung cancer. Measured with immunoSEQ multiplex PCR; TCRdb has only the in-frame clones, and not every one. The sample lists more than 30,000 clones; approximately 70% were seen once. The source material was peripheral blood, sampled from a patient treated with radiotherapy plus ipilimumab. All receptors derive from a human donor with non-small cell lung cancer who had stable disease on radiotherapy plus ipilimumab. Both conserved end residues are part of each CDR3. D genes are given only for firm matches. Clone size appears in some rows only: once, few, many, or a class for an expanded clone.

CDR3aa	CDR3nt	d_gene	abundance	v_gene	j_gene
CASRAGTSGRLSSYNEQFF	TGTGCCAGCAGGGCCGGGACTAGCGGGAGGTTAAGCTCCTACAATGAGCAGTTCTTC	TRBD2	-	TRBV2	TRBJ2-1
CASSPSSGREHEQYF	TGTGCCAGCAGCCCCTCTAGCGGGAGGGAACACGAGCAGTACTTC	TRBD2	-	TRBV7-2	TRBJ2-7
CASSQPAGLHEDTQYF	TGCGCCAGCAGTCAACCCGCTGGGTTGCACGAAGATACGCAGTATTTT	-	-	TRBV23-1	TRBJ2-3
CASRPNPTSRSYEQYF	TGTGCCAGTAGGCCCAACCCTACCTCCCGGTCCTACGAGCAGTACTTC	-	-	TRBV19	TRBJ2-7
CASSPARAQGNGYTF	TGTGCCAGCTCCCCTGCCCGGGCTCAGGGGAACGGCTACACCTTC	-	-	TRBV18	TRBJ1-2
CASSSSGQGSNQPQHF	TGTGCCAGCAGCTCATCGGGACAGGGAAGCAATCAGCCCCAGCATTTT	TRBD1	few	TRBV7-9	TRBJ1-5
CASRPRQGINYGYTF	TGTGCCAGCAGACCGAGACAGGGGATAAACTATGGCTACACCTTC	TRBD1	few	TRBV27	TRBJ1-2
CASRDQGNQPQHF	TGTGCCAGCAGGGATCAGGGGAACCAGCCCCAGCATTTT	-	once	TRBV6-6	TRBJ1-5
CASSCLMCPRNQPQHF	TGTGCCAGCAGTTGCTTAATGTGTCCCCGCAATCAGCCCCAGCATTTT	-	few	TRBV6-7	TRBJ1-5
CASSHYEQYF	TGTGCCAGCAGTCACTACGAGCAGTACTTC	-	-	TRBV28	TRBJ2-7
CASSSSRGDQHF	TGTGCCAGTAGTAGTAGTAGGGGGGACCAGCATTTT	-	-	TRBV19	TRBJ1-5
CAIKRDWSAYGYTF	TGTGCCATCAAGAGGGACTGGTCGGCATATGGCTACACCTTC	-	-	TRBV6-5	TRBJ1-2
CASSFGTGYTQYF	TGTGCCAGCAGCTTTGGGACAGGGTATACGCAGTATTTT	TRBD1	-	TRBV7-3	TRBJ2-3
CASNSRDRVSDEQFF	TGTGCCAGCAACTCCCGGGACAGGGTAAGCGATGAGCAGTTCTTC	TRBD1	few	TRBV5-4	TRBJ2-1
CASSSFRALNTEAFF	TGTGCCAGCAGTTCTTTTAGGGCCTTGAACACTGAAGCTTTCTTT	-	-	TRBV28	TRBJ1-1
CASSLAGLAGAGANVLTF	TGTGCCAGCAGTTTAGCGGGGCTAGCGGGAGCTGGGGCCAACGTCCTGACTTTC	TRBD2	-	TRBV27	TRBJ2-6
CASSLATNYNEQFF	TGTGCCAGCAGCTTAGCGACTAACTACAATGAGCAGTTCTTC	-	few	TRBV7-9	TRBJ2-1
CASSQATGPYEQYF	TGCGCCAGCAGCCAGGCTACAGGGCCCTACGAGCAGTACTTC	-	-	TRBV4-3	TRBJ2-7
CACGESYEQYF	TGTGCCTGCGGGGAGTCCTACGAGCAGTACTTC	-	-	TRBV15	TRBJ2-7
CASSPVYSTGEQYF	TGTGCCAGCTCACCTGTCTACTCTACGGGCGAGCAGTACTTC	-	-	TRBV18	TRBJ2-7
CASSLFRARYEQYF	TGTGCCAGCAGTTTATTCAGGGCAAGATACGAGCAGTACTTC	-	-	TRBV28	TRBJ2-7
CRGDLIETQYF	TGCAGAGGGGACCTTATAGAGACCCAGTACTTC	-	-	TRBV20-1	TRBJ2-5
CATSTGTPEQYF	TGTGCCACCAGCACAGGGACCCCCGAGCAGTACTTC	-	-	TRBV15	TRBJ2-7
CASSRRAQETQYF	TGTGCCAGCAGCCGCCGGGCCCAAGAGACCCAGTACTTC	-	-	TRBV11-3	TRBJ2-5
CASSIRVLNEQFF	TGTGCCAGCAGTATAAGGGTGCTCAATGAGCAGTTCTTC	-	-	TRBV2	TRBJ2-1
CASRRTGTVYGYTF	TGTGCCAGCAGACGGACCGGGACAGTCTATGGCTACACCTTC	TRBD1	-	TRBV6-5	TRBJ1-2
CASSSTGTSLYGYTF	TGTGCCAGCAGCTCGACAGGGACCTCCCTCTATGGCTACACCTTC	TRBD1	few	TRBV5-4	TRBJ1-2
CASSRDSPGDEQFF	TGCGCCAGCAGCAGGGACAGTCCCGGGGATGAGCAGTTCTTC	TRBD1	-	TRBV5-1	TRBJ2-1
CASSFGQGLGTGELFF	TGTGCCAGCAGTTTTGGGCAGGGGCTGGGCACCGGGGAGCTGTTTTTT	-	-	TRBV28	TRBJ2-2
CASSRTRDTGELFF	TGTGCCAGCAGCCGGACTAGGGACACCGGGGAGCTGTTTTTT	TRBD2	-	TRBV6-5	TRBJ2-2
CASSYLAGGNNEQFF	TGTGCCAGCAGCTACCTAGCGGGAGGGAACAATGAGCAGTTCTTC	TRBD2	few	TRBV7-2	TRBJ2-1
CASSEGTDTEAFF	TGTGCCAGTAGCGAAGGGACAGACACTGAAGCTTTCTTT	TRBD1	-	TRBV19	TRBJ1-1
CASSTSGQGSQETQYF	TGTGCCAGCAGCACCTCCGGACAGGGGTCTCAAGAGACCCAGTACTTC	TRBD1	-	TRBV5-4	TRBJ2-5
CASSLGGLNLPLHF	TGTGCCAGCAGCTTAGGAGGGCTTAATTTACCCCTCCACTTT	-	-	TRBV7-8	TRBJ1-6
CASSAGVDSVKTQYF	TGTGCCAGCAGCGCGGGCGTAGATAGCGTAAAGACCCAGTACTTC	-	-	TRBV5-6	TRBJ2-5
CSAGTAGTQYF	TGCAGCGCTGGGACAGCGGGGACCCAGTACTTC	-	-	TRBV29-1	TRBJ2-5
CATRQATYEQYF	TGTGCCACCCGACAGGCGACCTACGAGCAGTACTTC	-	-	TRBV10-3	TRBJ2-7
CASSLVKRETQYF	TGTGCCAGCAGCTTAGTCAAGCGGGAGACCCAGTACTTC	-	once	TRBV11-2	TRBJ2-5
CAKLSGGVRGNTEAFF	TGTGCTAAGCTCTCGGGAGGGGTCAGGGGGAACACTGAAGCTTTCTTT	-	few	TRBV2	TRBJ1-1
CASSVTGGLRMYNEQFF	TGTGCCAGCAGCGTAACCGGGGGGCTGCGGATGTACAATGAGCAGTTCTTC	-	few	TRBV9	TRBJ2-1
CASSPGNRGGPNYGYTF	TGTGCCAGCAGCCCCGGGAATAGGGGCGGTCCTAACTATGGCTACACCTTC	-	-	TRBV7-9	TRBJ1-2
CASSVAGSYNEQFF	TGTGCCAGCAGTGTGGCGGGATCCTACAATGAGCAGTTCTTC	-	few	TRBV2	TRBJ2-1
CASSSPGTTVYEQYF	TGTGCCAGCAGCTCCCCCGGGACAACGGTCTACGAGCAGTACTTC	-	few	TRBV7-9	TRBJ2-7
CASRHLGTGAYEQYF	TGTGCCAGCAGACACCTCGGGACAGGTGCCTACGAGCAGTACTTC	TRBD1	-	TRBV6-6	TRBJ2-7
CASSLGLGSDTQYF	TGTGCCAGCAGCTTAGGTCTAGGGTCAGATACGCAGTATTTT	-	few	TRBV11-3	TRBJ2-3
CASSSAGDTQYF	TGCGCCAGCAGCTCCGCAGGAGATACGCAGTATTTT	-	-	TRBV5-1	TRBJ2-3
CASSLEGTRNTEAFF	TGTGCCAGCAGCTTAGAAGGGACAAGGAACACTGAAGCTTTCTTT	-	-	TRBV7-2	TRBJ1-1